The TCR beta chain described here comes from a study of shared clonotypes between healthy human individuals. Study information: The composition of the donors was a couple of women and three men aged 18 to 49.

V dropped 9 bases and J dropped 3; count of bases not matched to a gene: 10. The CDR3 length is 14 residues. Per germline, CDR1 MDHEN and CDR2 SYDVKM. Sequencing was performed with immunoSEQ multiplex PCR; in TCRdb, only in-frame clones are kept and a portion is missing. Of over 1.5 million clones in the sample, about 98% were seen once. This receptor was identified in a man aged 30 to 45 in good health. Input material: naive CD4+ T cells sorted from blood. Subset noted: CD45RA+ positively selected. The V and J genes are TRBV28 and TRBJ2-5, with TRBD1 matching over 7 bases. Written as DNA, the CDR3 is TGTGCCAGTCAGGGGGTCGGGCGGGAAGAGACCCAGTACTTC. This translates into CASQGVGREETQYF.